This T cell receptor beta chain was captured in a study of blood T cells in healthy people across ages. Study findings and constraints: Unsorted PBMC material precluded a definitive naive versus antigen-experienced comparison. From one million sequenced T cells, diversity estimates were lower bounds. Strongly correlated with naive T cell percentage was TCR beta diversity.

This clonotype was seen repeatedly, ten times or more. Its antigen is not known. For the second PCR, which ran for about 6 to 12 cycles, a sample-barcoded 5' primer and a J-beta primer mix were used. TCRdb itself ran the 5' RACE reads through MiXCR, one entry per CDR3 protein. This sample yields about 1.7 million distinct CDR3 sequences, of which over 25% are seen a single time; 7% to 9% belongs to the top ten. Trimming took 4 bases from V and 7 from J, leaving 17 bases between them. Per the germline V gene, CDR1 is SQVTM and CDR2 is ANQGSEA. CDR3 length: 13 amino acids. Source material: blood. The chain couples TRBV29-1 to TRBJ2-7, with D perhaps matching TRBD1 or TRBD2 (5 bases each). The source of this sequence is a woman under 40 in good health. The CDR3 sequence is CSVALGETGEQYF. CDR3 DNA: TGCAGCGTTGCCTTGGGGGAAACGGGGGAGCAGTACTTC.